The 8 T cell receptor beta chains presented below share a single source sample, sequenced in a study of Ad26.COV2.S vaccination and SARS-CoV-2 variants. Noted treatment: approximately 18 received Ad26.COV2.S at low or high dose, single or two shots; about 5 received placebo; per-sample allocation not given. Specimens were obtained on day 63 following the first vaccine or placebo injection. Clones were sequenced by immunoSEQ multiplex PCR, and TCRdb holds only the in-frame ones, with some missing. The data hold about 440,000 clones, with approximately 88% observed a single time. Source: peripheral blood, taken in a trial of Ad26.COV2.S vaccine versus placebo. The receptors stem from a person aged 18-60 years who received the Ad26.COV2.S COVID-19 vaccine or a placebo.

The gene calls are TRBV6-5 and TRBJ2-2; D remains ambiguous. The V end lost 3 bases, the J end lost 5 bases, and 13 bases lay between the germline ends. This CDR3 region has 15 residues. The V gene's germline CDR1 is MNHEY and CDR2 SVGAGI. CDR3 nucleotides: TGTGCCAGCAGTTATACGGCCCCTCTTACCGGGGAGCTGTTTTTT. Its protein is CASSYTAPLTGELFF.

The chain joins TRBV4-2 to TRBJ1-2; D remains ambiguous. Trimming took 0 bases from V and 4 from J, leaving 12 bases between them. The germline CDR1 and CDR2 sequences are LGHNA and YNFKEQ. The CDR3 loop spans 15 amino acids. CDR3 amino acids: CASSQDFRTFYGYTF. The CDR3 DNA follows: TGTGCCAGCAGCCAAGACTTTAGGACGTTCTATGGCTACACCTTC.

V gene TRBV4-3 combines with J gene TRBJ1-2; D remains ambiguous. V lost 2 bases and J 8 bases, leaving 27 bases between the germline ends. Germline V lookup: CDR1 LGHNA, CDR2 YSLEER. This CDR3 region has 18 residues. The DNA of the CDR3 is TGCGCCAGCAGCCAAAGTTCCTACAGAACAGAGTCGGGAAGGGGCTACACCTTC. It encodes CASSQSSYRTESGRGYTF.

This chain connects TRBV6-5 to TRBJ1-4, with D perhaps TRBD1 (5 bases). CDR1 and CDR2 from the germline V gene are MNHEY and SVGAGI. CDR3 length: 13 amino acids. V lost 7 bases and J 3 bases, leaving 9 bases between the germline ends. The CDR3 is CASKRGPNEKLFF. CDR3 sequence (DNA): TGTGCCAGCAAGAGGGGACCTAATGAAAAACTGTTTTTT.

The V and J genes are TRBV2 and TRBJ2-7; D uncertain. V was cut by 5 bases and J by 3 bases, with 14 bases left in between. Germline values: CDR1 SNHLY, CDR2 FYNNEI. This CDR3 spans 14 amino acids. CDR3 in amino acids: CASSPRTTSYEQYF. The CDR3 DNA follows: TGTGCCAGCAGTCCACGGACGACCAGCTACGAGCAGTACTTC.

The V and J genes are TRBV15 and TRBJ1-2, with 8 nucleotides matching TRBD1. J lost 7 bases, V lost 5 bases, and 12 bases had no gene match. The germline V gene has CDR1 LNHNV and CDR2 YYDKDF (reference sequence). The CDR3 runs 15 residues. The CDR3 protein is CATSSRDRLYAGYTF. Written as DNA, the CDR3 is TGTGCCACCAGCTCCCGGGACAGGCTGTATGCTGGCTACACCTTC.

This chain connects TRBV29-1 to TRBJ2-3; a weak D match, TRBD1 (5 bases). Germline CDR1 and CDR2: SQVTM and ANQGSEA. Trimming shortened V by 3 bases and J by 6 bases, and 22 bases separated the two germline ends. The CDR3 consists of 16 residues. The CDR3 coding sequence is TGCAGCGTTGACTGGGGCCAGCCTCCGTCGTTTGATACGCAGTATTTT. Protein sequence: CSVDWGQPPSFDTQYF.

Turning to this clone: A read error may account for a junction end that differs from germline. This chain connects TRBV7-2 to TRBJ1-5; D might be TRBD1 (5 bases). The CDR3 runs 12 residues. Looked up from germline, CDR1 is SGHTA and CDR2 is FQGNSA. For the CDR3, the DNA is TGTGCCAGCAGCTTAGAAATGGGACTCCTATATTTT. The encoded protein is CASSLEMGLLYF.